The clone carrying this TCR beta chain has a handful of counts. The antigen is undetermined. RNA extraction and reverse transcription yielded cDNA as sequencing template. Sequencing was performed with immunoSEQ multiplex PCR; in TCRdb, only in-frame clones are kept and a portion is missing. The table records more than 200,000 clones, over 60% of them present only once. The record originates from a study of CD8+ T cells in alopecia areata. Trimming took 3 bases from V and 9 from J, leaving 14 bases between them. The germline CDR1 and CDR2 sequences are LNHDA and SQIVND (reference sequence). CDR3 length equals 13 residues. Treatment described: oral pan-JAK inhibitor, 5-10 mg twice daily. Collected material from alopecia areata patients comprised lesional scalp punch biopsies and peripheral blood. Findings and limits, study-wide: Many expanded lesional clones persisted in scalp and blood during tofacitinib treatment. Normal scalp had lower clonality than lesional scalp, with alopecia totalis/universalis lesions showing this most strongly.

The specimen was CD4+ T cells sorted from blood, collected at approximately week 42, from a patient treated with tofacitinib. The chain employs TRBV19 and TRBJ1-2, with D tentatively TRBD1 (6 bases). The receptor comes from a human donor with alopecia areata. For the CDR3, the DNA is TGTGCCAGTAGTATTTCATCGGGGGACAGCTACACCTTC. Amino acids: CASSISSGDSYTF. Filled out from reference TRBV19 and TRBJ1-2, the complete variable domain reads DGGITQSPKYLFRKEGQNVTLSCEQNLNHDAMYWYRQDPGQGLRLIYYSQIVNDFQKGDIAEGYSVSREKKESFPLTVTSAQKNPTAFYLCASSISSGDSYTFGSGTRLTVV.